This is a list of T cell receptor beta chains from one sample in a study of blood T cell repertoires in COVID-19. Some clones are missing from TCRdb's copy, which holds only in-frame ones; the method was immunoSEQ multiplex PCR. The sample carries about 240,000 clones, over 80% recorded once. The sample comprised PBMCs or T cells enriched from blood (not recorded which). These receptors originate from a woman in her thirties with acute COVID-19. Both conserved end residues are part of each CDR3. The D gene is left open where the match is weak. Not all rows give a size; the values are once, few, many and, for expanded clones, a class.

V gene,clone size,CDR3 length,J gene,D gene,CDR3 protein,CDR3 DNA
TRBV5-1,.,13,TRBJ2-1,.,CASREGLENEQFF,TGCGCCAGCAGGGAGGGGCTGGAGAATGAGCAGTTCTTC
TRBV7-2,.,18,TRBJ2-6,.,CASSLFGTSMSGANVLTF,TGTGCCAGCAGCTTATTTGGAACTAGTATGTCTGGGGCCAACGTCCTGACTTTC
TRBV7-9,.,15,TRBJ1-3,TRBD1,CASSYRGYSGNTIYF,TGTGCCAGCAGCTACAGGGGATACTCTGGAAACACCATATATTTT
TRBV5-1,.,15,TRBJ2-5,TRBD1,CASSFGRGHSVAQYF,TGCGCCAGCAGCTTCGGCAGGGGGCATAGTGTGGCCCAGTACTTC
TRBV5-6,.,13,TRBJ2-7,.,CASSLGESYEQYF,TGTGCCAGCAGCTTGGGGGAGTCCTACGAGCAGTACTTC
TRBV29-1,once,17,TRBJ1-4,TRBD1,CSVEDWDTGGKVEKLFF,TGCAGCGTTGAAGATTGGGACACAGGGGGCAAAGTTGAAAAACTGTTTTTT
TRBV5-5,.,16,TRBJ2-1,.,CASSFYLDQAYNEQFF,TGTGCCAGCAGCTTCTACCTAGACCAAGCCTACAATGAGCAGTTCTTC
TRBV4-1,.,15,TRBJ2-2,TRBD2,CASSPAGGRNGELFF,TGCGCCAGCAGCCCAGCGGGGGGGAGAAACGGGGAGCTGTTTTTT
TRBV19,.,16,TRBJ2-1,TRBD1,CASSTNQGARSNEQFF,TGTGCCAGTAGTACCAATCAGGGGGCGCGGAGCAATGAGCAGTTCTTC
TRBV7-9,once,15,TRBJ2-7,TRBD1,CASSQGGGQPYEQYF,TGTGCCAGCAGCCAGGGTGGGGGACAGCCTTACGAGCAGTACTTC
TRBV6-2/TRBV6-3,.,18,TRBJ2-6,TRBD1,CASSYSTGEMSGANVLTF,TGTGCCAGCAGTTACTCAACAGGGGAGATGTCTGGGGCCAACGTCCTGACTTTC
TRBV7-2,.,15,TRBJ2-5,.,CASSPPPRTEETQYF,TGTGCCAGCAGCCCTCCCCCCCGTACAGAAGAGACCCAGTACTTC
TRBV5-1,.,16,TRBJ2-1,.,CASRPSRGINYNEQFF,TGCGCCAGCAGGCCCAGCAGGGGCATTAACTACAATGAGCAGTTCTTC
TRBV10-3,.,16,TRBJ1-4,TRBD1,CAIPGQVVPPNEKLFF,TGTGCCATTCCGGGACAGGTTGTCCCACCTAATGAAAAACTGTTTTTT
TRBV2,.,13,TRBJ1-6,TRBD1,CASSRQGALPLHF,TGTGCCAGCAGTCGACAGGGGGCTCTACCCCTCCACTTT
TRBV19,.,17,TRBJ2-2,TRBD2,CASTRWGGSKNTGELFF,TGTGCCAGTACCCGTTGGGGGGGGTCGAAGAACACCGGGGAGCTGTTTTTT
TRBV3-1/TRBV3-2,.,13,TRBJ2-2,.,CASSQVRPGELFF,TGTGCCAGCAGCCAAGTGCGGCCCGGGGAGCTGTTTTTT
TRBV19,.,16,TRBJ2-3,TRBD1,CASSLINRGSTDTQYF,TGTGCCAGTAGTCTAATAAACAGGGGAAGCACAGATACGCAGTATTTT